This T cell receptor (beta chain) was documented in a study of blood T cell repertoires in COVID-19 (TCRdb year 2020). For context, the study as a whole: Samples from collaborators originated in the United States, Italy and Spain and spanned both the acute and convalescent phases of COVID-19. The material from the prospective study consisted of cDNA or gDNA derived from T cells, B-cell-depleted T cells, or PBMCs. The dataset comprised deeply sampled blood TCRbeta repertoires from subjects exposed to, actively infected with, or recovered from COVID-19. The repertoires were made available in a free public database intended to serve as a resource for research on the immune response to SARS-CoV-2. The samples were drawn from the first 160 participants of the ongoing ImmuneRACE study and from more than 1,000 subjects provided by 6 global collaborators. Nearly every sample came with metadata listing a de-identified subject ID, COVID-19 status, age in years and sex. HLA class I and class II types, where available, came from metadata supplied by the sample provider rather than from assay-based typing.

From cysteine to phenylalanine, the CDR3 is 18 amino acids long. The DNA shown is the 54-base CDR3, in frame from base 1. The junction shows trimming of 1 base on V and 5 bases on J, and the gene matches do not reach 10 bases of it. Sequences SGHVS (CDR1) and FQNEAQ (CDR2) are obtained from the germline V gene. Comments on this clone: Its target antigen remains unknown. Base quality data are lacking; no much larger clone is found one base away.

TCRbeta CDR3 regions were amplified from genomic DNA by means of the immunoSEQ Assay, a bias-controlled multiplex PCR. The paper's data handling went like this. The number of nucleated cells in each sample was estimated by amplification of reference gene primers within the assay. Sequence reads were collapsed and filtered to measure the absolute abundance of every unique TCRbeta CDR3 rearrangement. For each sample, productive Simpson clonality was calculated as the square root of Simpson's diversity index over productive rearrangements. TCRdb's version of the immuneACCESS table is confined to in-frame rearrangements and falls short of the full clone set. An unresolved V gene accounts for under half of the shortfall where checked; the remainder is of unknown origin. V, J and clone size are taken as reported in that table, and D and trimming were inferred from the DNA itself. The sample yields tens of thousands of clones; about 87% were counted once. The top ten constitute over 6.5% of the sample.

The paper as a whole reports these results and caveats: The quantity of clinical and demographic metadata differed by source and by participant and was supplied without curation.

The collaborating institutions used their own protocols to collect whole blood in K2EDTA tubes. Collaborator samples were shipped for TCRbeta analysis as frozen whole blood, isolated PBMCs, or DNA extracted from either sample type. The sequenced material came from peripheral blood. This TCR was recovered from a man in his 60s with acute or convalescent COVID-19. The chain was built from TRBV7-8 and TRBJ2-1; 11 bases in the middle match TRBD2. The nucleotide sequence is TGTGCCAGCAGCTTAGGACAGATCCTAGCGGGGGGTGACAATGAGCAGTTCTTC. The translation is CASSLGQILAGGDNEQFF.